The clone carrying this T cell receptor beta chain was counted many times. Germline V gene sequence: CDR1 MNHEY, CDR2 SVGAGI. The CDR3 is made up of 14 amino acids. The V and J ends lost 6 bases and 7 bases respectively, with 16 bases between them. Methods used by the authors: For the immunoSEQ data, sequences were junction-only without quality scores, so filtering differed. The table came from immunoSEQ multiplex PCR; TCRdb's copy has only in-frame clones and leaves some out. That table furnishes V, J and clone size, whereas the DNA furnished D and trimming. The sample has 300,000 to 350,000 clones, more than 60% seen once. These data come from a study of shared clonotypes between healthy human individuals.

Sequenced: memory CD4+ T cells sorted from blood. The subset was: CD45RA-negative fraction. The sequence was obtained from a man aged 25 to 40 in good health. This sequence joins TRBV6-5 and TRBJ2-1, with a weak D call TRBD1 (5 bases). Here the CDR3 DNA reads TGTGCCAGCAGACAGGCCCAGGGCAGGAATGAGCAGTTCTTC. Protein product: CASRQAQGRNEQFF.